The sequence of this T cell receptor beta chain was determined in a study of CD8 T cells in ankylosing spondylitis. The study, taken as a whole, reports: Matched synovial fluid from ankylosing spondylitis patients was reported to be enriched for disease-linked clones. Among TCR beta sequences, a motif of eight highly homologous variants appeared characteristic of ankylosing spondylitis blood.

In its sample, this clonotype was seen many times. Its specificity is not known. TCRdb passed the 5' RACE reads through MiXCR, listing each CDR3 protein once. The table records 500,000 to 650,000 distinct CDR3 sequences, 5.3% of them present only once. This sequence was found in a male donor with ankylosing spondylitis. The sequencing sample was made of blood, either unsorted or a sorted T cell fraction (not recorded which).

This chain's CDR3 is CASNRLGRGETEAFF. The CDR3 DNA follows: TGTGCCAGCAACCGGCTGGGCAGGGGAGAGACTGAAGCTTTCTTT. The chain carries TRBV9 and TRBJ1-1; a weak D match, TRBD1 (6 bases). Germline V gives CDR1 SGDLS, CDR2 YYNGEE. Between the trimmed V and J ends, which lost 6 bases and 5 bases, there was a span of 20 bases. The CDR3 has 15 residues.